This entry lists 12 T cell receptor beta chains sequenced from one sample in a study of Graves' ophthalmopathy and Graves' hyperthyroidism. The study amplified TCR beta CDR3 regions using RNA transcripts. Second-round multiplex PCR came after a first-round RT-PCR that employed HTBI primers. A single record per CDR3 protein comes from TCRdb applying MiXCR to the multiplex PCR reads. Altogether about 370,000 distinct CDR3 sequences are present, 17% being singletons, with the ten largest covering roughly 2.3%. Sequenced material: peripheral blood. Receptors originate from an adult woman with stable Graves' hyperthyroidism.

CDR3 nucleotides: TGTGCCAGCAGCGACCGCACAATGGACACTGAAGCTTTCTTT. Its translation is CASSDRTMDTEAFF. V gene TRBV6-1 combines with J gene TRBJ1-1, with D unclear. The CDR3 runs 14 residues. Germline V lookup: CDR1 MNHNS, CDR2 SASEGT. V lost 6 bases to trimming and J lost 3 bases, with 14 bases between them.

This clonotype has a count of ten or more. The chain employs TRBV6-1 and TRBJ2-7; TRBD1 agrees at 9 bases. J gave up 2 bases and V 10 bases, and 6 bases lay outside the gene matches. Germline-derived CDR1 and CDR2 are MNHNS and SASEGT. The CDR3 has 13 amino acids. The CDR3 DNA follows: TGTGCCACCTCGGGACAGGGACCCTACGAGCAGTACTTC. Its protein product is CATSGQGPYEQYF.

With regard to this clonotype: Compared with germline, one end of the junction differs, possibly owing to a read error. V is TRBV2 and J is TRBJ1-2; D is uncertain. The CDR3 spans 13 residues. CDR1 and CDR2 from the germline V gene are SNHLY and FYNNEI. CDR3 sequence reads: CASGESSDYGYTF. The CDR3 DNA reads TGTGCCAGCGGTGAATCGTCAGACTATGGCTACACCTTC.

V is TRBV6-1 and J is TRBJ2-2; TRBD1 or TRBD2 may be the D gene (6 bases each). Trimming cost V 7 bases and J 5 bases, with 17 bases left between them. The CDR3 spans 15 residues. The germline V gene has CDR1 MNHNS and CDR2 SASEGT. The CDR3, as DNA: TGTGCCAGCACCCCGAGAGGGGGGTGGACCGGGGAGCTGTTTTTT. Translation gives CASTPRGGWTGELFF.

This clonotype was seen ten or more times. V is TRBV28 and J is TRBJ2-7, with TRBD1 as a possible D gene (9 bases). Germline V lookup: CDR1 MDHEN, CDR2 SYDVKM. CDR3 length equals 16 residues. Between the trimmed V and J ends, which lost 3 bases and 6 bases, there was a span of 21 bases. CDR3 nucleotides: TGTGCCAGCAGTTTCTTAGTAGCGGGACAGGGAGGCGAGCAGTACTTC. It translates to CASSFLVAGQGGEQYF.

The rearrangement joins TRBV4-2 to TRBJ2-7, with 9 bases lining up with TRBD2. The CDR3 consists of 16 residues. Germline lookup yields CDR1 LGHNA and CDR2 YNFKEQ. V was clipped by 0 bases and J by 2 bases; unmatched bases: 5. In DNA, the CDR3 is TGTGCCAGCAGCCAAGATCAGGCTAGCGGGGCCTACGAGCAGTACTTC. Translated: CASSQDQASGAYEQYF.

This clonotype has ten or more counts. In nucleotides, the CDR3 is TGTGCCAGCAGCCGGGGACCCAAAGGGGAGACCCAGTACTTC. Translated: CASSRGPKGETQYF. The chain couples TRBV6-2 or TRBV6-3 to TRBJ2-5; D might be TRBD1 or TRBD2, each matching 5 bases. CDR1 is MNHEY, CDR2 SVGEGT, per germline. The CDR3 has 14 amino acids. V was trimmed by 6 bases and J by 5 bases, leaving 16 bases between them.

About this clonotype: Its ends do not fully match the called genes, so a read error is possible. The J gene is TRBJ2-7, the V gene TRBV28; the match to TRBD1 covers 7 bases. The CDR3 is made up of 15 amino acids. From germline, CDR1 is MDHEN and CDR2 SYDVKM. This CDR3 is CASSSGTVPRYDQYF. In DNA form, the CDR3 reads TGTGCCAGCAGTTCCGGGACAGTCCCACGGTACGATCAGTACTTC. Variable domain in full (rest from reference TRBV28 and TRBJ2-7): DVKVTQSSRYLVKRTGEKVFLECVQDMDHENMFWYRQDPGLGLRLIYFSYDVKMKEKGDIPEGYSVSREKKERFSLILESASTNQTSMYLCASSSGTVPRYDQYFGPGTRLTVT.

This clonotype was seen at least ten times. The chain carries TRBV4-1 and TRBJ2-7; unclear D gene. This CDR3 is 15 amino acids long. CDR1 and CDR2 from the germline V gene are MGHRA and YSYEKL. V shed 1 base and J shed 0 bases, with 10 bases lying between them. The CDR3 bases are TGCGCCAGCAGCCAAGGCCCATCGAACTCCTACGAGCAGTACTTC. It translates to CASSQGPSNSYEQYF.

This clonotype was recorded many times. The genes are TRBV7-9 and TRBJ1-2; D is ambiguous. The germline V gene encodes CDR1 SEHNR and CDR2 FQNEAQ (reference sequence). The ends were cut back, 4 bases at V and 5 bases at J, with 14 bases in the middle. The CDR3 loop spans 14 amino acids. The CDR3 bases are TGTGCCAGCAGCTCGGAGCTCGCCCCATATGGCTACACCTTC. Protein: CASSSELAPYGYTF.

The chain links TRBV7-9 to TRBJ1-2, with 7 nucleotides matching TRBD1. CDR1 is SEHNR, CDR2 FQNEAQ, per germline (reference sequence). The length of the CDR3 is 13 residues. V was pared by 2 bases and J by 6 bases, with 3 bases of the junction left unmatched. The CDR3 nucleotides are TGTGCCAGCAGCTTATTACAGGGGCATGGCTACACCTTC. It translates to CASSLLQGHGYTF.

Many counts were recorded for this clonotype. CDR3 amino acids: CATSDLRGKAFF. The CDR3 DNA follows: TGTGCCACCAGTGATTTGCGGGGAAAAGCTTTCTTT. The rearrangement links TRBV24-1 to TRBJ1-1; no clear D. Trimming left V 0 bases short and J 9 bases short, with 7 bases between. The CDR3 runs to 12 residues. CDR1 KGHDR and CDR2 SFDVKD come from the germline V gene.